The present T cell receptor beta chain was sequenced within a study of OX40 agonist ivuxolimab in advanced cancers. Study-level information: An anti-OX40 (CD134) antibody with agonistic activity, ivuxolimab, was administered to patients.

Study observations and caveats: Clonal expansion was seen in CD4+ and CD8+ blood T cells by week 6 at 0.1 to 3.0 mg/kg.

Sequenced by immunoSEQ multiplex PCR; TCRdb stores in-frame clones only, minus some. The sample carries fewer than 85,000 clones, roughly 86% recorded once. Note on this clone: Its antigen is unidentified.

Exclusion applied to patients with autoimmune disease history or systemic immunosuppression. There are 12 residues in the CDR3. The V gene lost 1 base and the J gene lost 5 bases, with 5 bases spanning the gap. CDR1 is SGHTA and CDR2 is FQGNSA in the germline V gene. The source of this sequence is an adult with an advanced solid tumor such as melanoma, head and neck, liver or kidney cancer. The input for sequencing was CD4+ or CD8+ T cells sorted from blood, taken in a trial of the OX40 agonist ivuxolimab. The chain joins TRBV7-2 to TRBJ1-2; no clear D gene. In DNA form, the CDR3 reads TGTGCCAGCAGCTTAGACGGGTATGGCTACACCTTC. Translated, it gives CASSLDGYGYTF.